Included here is one T cell receptor (beta chain) sequence, with context. The data originate from a study of T cell changes during pregnancy in multiple sclerosis. Trimming left V 3 bases short and J 7 bases short, with 9 bases between. This CDR3 spans 11 amino acids. Germline CDR1 and CDR2: DFQATT and SNEGSKA (reference sequence). Clones were read by immunoSEQ multiplex PCR, and TCRdb kept only the in-frame ones, dropping some. The sample lists tens of thousands of clones, about 90% occurring once. Sequencing was performed on CD4+ T cells from peripheral blood mononuclear cells, taken after pregnancy. The chain carries TRBV20-1 and TRBJ1-2; the D gene is possibly TRBD1 (5 bases). The source of this sequence is a female donor in good health, enrolled as a control in a pregnancy study. CDR3 in DNA: TGCAGTGCTAGCAGGGATACTGGCTACACCTTC. Amino acid sequence: CSASRDTGYTF.